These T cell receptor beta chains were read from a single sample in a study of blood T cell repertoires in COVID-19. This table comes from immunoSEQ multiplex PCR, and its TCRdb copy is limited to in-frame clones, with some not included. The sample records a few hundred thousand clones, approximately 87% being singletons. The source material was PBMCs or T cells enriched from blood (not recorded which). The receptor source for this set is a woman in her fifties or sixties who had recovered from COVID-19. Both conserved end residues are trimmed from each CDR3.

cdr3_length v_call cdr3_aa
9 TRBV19 ASSISYEFY
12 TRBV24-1 ATGPPDNDNEQF
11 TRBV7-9 ASSPTVGGEQY
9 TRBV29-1 SVEAPDTQY
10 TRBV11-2 ASSFRSSEQY
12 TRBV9 ASSGQGFGTEAF
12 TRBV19 ASSMGQDHYGYT
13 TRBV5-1 ASSLAGEKGTEAF
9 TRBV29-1 SVDTGVGYT
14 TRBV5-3 ARSTAQGYSNQPQH
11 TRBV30 AWSNREGQPQH
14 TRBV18 ASSDPGTAGANVLT
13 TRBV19 ASSKGQGVMNEAF
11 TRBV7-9 ASSSQENTEAF
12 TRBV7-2 ASSPDRGYNEQY
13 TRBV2 ASRDNSRTGFGYT
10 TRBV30 AWSWGGQPQH
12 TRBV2 ASSVLGRNTEAF
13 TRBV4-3 ASSQVGGPEETQY
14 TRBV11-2 ASSLSGHTFYNEQF
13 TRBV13 ASSYQRGFTDTQY
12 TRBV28 ASSSLGTGGGYT
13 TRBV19 ASGRRTGVYHEQF
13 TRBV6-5 ASSILEGHSDEQY
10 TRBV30 AFETGGNTIY
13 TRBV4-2 ASGERTLRDYGYT
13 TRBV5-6 ASSPGPGDTDTQY
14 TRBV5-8 ASSTGQQPTVTEAF
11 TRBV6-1 ASSELGSYEQY
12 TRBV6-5 ASTRNRGLTGYT
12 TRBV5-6 ASSSRESRTEAF
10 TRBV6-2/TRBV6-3 ASSYGHHEQY
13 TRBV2 ATKRTSGGNNEQF
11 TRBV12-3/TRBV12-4 ASSFSLQVAQH
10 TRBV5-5 ASGQGDEKLF
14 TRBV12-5 ASGPILGGNTGELF
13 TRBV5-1 ASSLQGAGNSPLH
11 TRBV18 ASSPGLSYEQY
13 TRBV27 ASSWGRTNTGELF
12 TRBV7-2 ASSLTGGGYGYT
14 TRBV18 ASMPGLAVAKNIQY
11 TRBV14 ARTIPGSYEQY
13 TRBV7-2 ASSLAGNSMSGYT
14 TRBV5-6 ASSLGWGTADTEAF
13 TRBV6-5 ASSYFSGNPYEQY
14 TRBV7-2 ASSKGQGVLNTEAF
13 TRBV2 ASSPMRNSPDTQY
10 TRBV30 AAGWIKPEAF